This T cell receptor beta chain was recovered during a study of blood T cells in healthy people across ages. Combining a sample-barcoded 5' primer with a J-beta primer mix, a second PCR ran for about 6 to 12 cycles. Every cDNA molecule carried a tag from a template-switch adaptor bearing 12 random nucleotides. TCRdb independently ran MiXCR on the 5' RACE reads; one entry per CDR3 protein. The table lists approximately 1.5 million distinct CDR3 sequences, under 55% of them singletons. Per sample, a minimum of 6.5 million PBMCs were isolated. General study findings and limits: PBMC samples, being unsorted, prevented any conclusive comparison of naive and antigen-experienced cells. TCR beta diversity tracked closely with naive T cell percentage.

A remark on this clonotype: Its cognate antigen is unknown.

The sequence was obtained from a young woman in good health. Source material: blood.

The CDR3 region has the DNA TGTGCCAGTGTTCCCATAGGGAACACTGAAGCTTTCTTT. Translated, it gives CASVPIGNTEAFF. The gene calls are TRBV7-9 and TRBJ1-1, with no clear D. Trimming pared 9 bases from V and 1 base from J, leaving 12 bases between. This CDR3 has 13 residues. CDR1 and CDR2 (germline): SEHNR, FQNEAQ (reference sequence).